The subject of this entry is one T cell receptor beta chain. These data are taken from a study of shared clonotypes between healthy human individuals. Authors' processing steps: Junction-only sequences without quality scores came from ImmunoSEQ, so filtering differed. This table comes from immunoSEQ multiplex PCR, and its TCRdb copy is limited to in-frame clones, with some not included. V and J calls and clone size follow that table, whereas D and trimming were derived from the DNA. The repertoire holds more than 2,000,000 clones, with 80% to 95% as singletons. There are 17 residues in the CDR3. CDR1 and CDR2 from the germline V gene are KGHSH and LQKENI. V lost 1 base and J 0 bases, leaving 16 bases between the germline ends.

The sample was naive CD4+ T cells from PBMCs. Subset of the sample: CD45RA+ positively selected. The J gene is TRBJ2-7, the V gene TRBV18; no definite D call. The origin of this receptor is a man aged 18 to 29 in good health. Some clones in this sample may be carry-over from other donors' samples. DNA for the CDR3: TGTGCCAGCTCACCACAGGCCGACGCCTCAAGCTCCTACGAGCAGTACTTC. Translating gives CASSPQADASSSYEQYF.